These T cell receptor beta chains were read from a single sample in a study of cytomegalovirus exposure and HLA in healthy donors. The repertoire was sequenced with immunoSEQ multiplex PCR; TCRdb's copy has only in-frame clones and lacks some. The sample has some 120,000 clones, around 78% seen once. Sequencing was carried out using PBMCs. The receptors were sampled from a man in his fifties or sixties in good health and CMV-seronegative. The CDR3 runs from the conserved cysteine through the conserved F or W. The order of the fields is D gene, clone size, V gene, J gene, CDR3 protein, CDR3 DNA. D genes are given only for firm matches. Size values are once, few and many counts, or a class for expanded clones, and some rows have none.

-,-,TRBV5-5,TRBJ1-2,CASSLYITDSASLGYTF,TGTGCCAGCAGCTTGTATATAACGGACAGTGCTTCTCTTGGCTACACCTTC
-,-,TRBV7-9,TRBJ1-4,CSSSLDSGEKLFF,TGTTCCAGCAGCTTAGATAGCGGTGAAAAACTGTTTTTT
-,-,TRBV4-1,TRBJ1-6,CASSQDTQNNSPLHF,TGCGCCAGCAGCCAAGACACACAAAATAATTCACCCCTCCACTTT
TRBD2,-,TRBV5-4,TRBJ2-3,CASSLDLAGGRDTQYF,TGTGCCAGCAGCTTGGACCTAGCGGGGGGTCGGGATACGCAGTATTTT
-,once,TRBV5-1,TRBJ2-3,CASSLEPGVSADTQYF,TGCGCCAGCAGCTTGGAGCCCGGGGTTAGCGCAGATACGCAGTATTTT
TRBD1,-,TRBV2,TRBJ2-7,CASTPLAQGLEQYF,TGTGCCAGCACCCCCCTGGCACAGGGGTTGGAGCAGTACTTC
TRBD1,once,TRBV2,TRBJ1-2,CASSDALRDSYGYTF,TGTGCCAGCAGTGACGCGCTCCGGGACAGCTATGGCTACACCTTC
-,-,TRBV5-3,TRBJ1-2,CARSSEVGSSDGYTF,TGTGCCAGAAGCTCGGAGGTGGGGTCTAGTGATGGCTACACCTTC
TRBD1,-,TRBV5-1,TRBJ1-6,CASSPQGDGSPLHF,TGCGCCAGCAGCCCGCAGGGGGATGGTTCACCCCTCCACTTT
-,-,TRBV5-1,TRBJ1-6,CASSSGTRGHNSPLHF,TGCGCCAGCAGCTCCGGGACACGAGGCCATAATTCACCCCTCCACTTT
-,-,TRBV5-1,TRBJ1-2,CASSPTGANYGYTF,TGCGCCAGCAGCCCGACGGGGGCTAACTATGGCTACACCTTC
-,-,TRBV6-4,TRBJ2-2,CASRAAYTGELFF,TGTGCCAGCAGAGCCGCTTACACCGGGGAGCTGTTTTTT
-,-,TRBV18,TRBJ2-1,CASSLTDYYNEQFF,TGTGCCAGCTCACTTACGGACTATTACAATGAGCAGTTCTTC
-,-,TRBV5-1,TRBJ2-1,CASSLASAENEQFF,TGCGCCAGCAGCTTGGCTAGCGCGGAGAATGAGCAGTTCTTC
-,-,TRBV6-5,TRBJ1-5,CASSPGSNQPQHF,TGTGCCAGCAGCCCCGGGAGCAATCAGCCCCAGCATTTT
TRBD1,once,TRBV18,TRBJ1-5,CASSPGQGRIQPQHF,TGTGCCAGCTCACCCGGACAGGGGAGGATCCAGCCCCAGCATTTT
TRBD1,-,TRBV5-6,TRBJ1-3,CASSKPGQPRFGGNTIYF,TGTGCCAGCAGTAAACCGGGACAGCCGAGGTTCGGTGGAAACACCATATATTTT
-,-,TRBV19,TRBJ2-1,CASTGRVNNEQFF,TGTGCCAGTACGGGCAGGGTCAACAATGAGCAGTTCTTC
-,-,TRBV28,TRBJ1-3,CASSPLSYSGNTIYF,TGTGCCAGCAGTCCCCTTTCTTACTCTGGAAACACCATATATTTT
TRBD1,-,TRBV18,TRBJ1-2,CASSPPEGGPNYGYTF,TGTGCCAGCTCACCACCGGAAGGGGGCCCAAACTATGGCTACACCTTC
TRBD2,-,TRBV2,TRBJ2-4,CASSEVSGVNIQYF,TGTGCCAGCAGTGAGGTTAGCGGGGTAAACATTCAGTACTTC
-,once,TRBV4-1,TRBJ1-4,CASSQPSHTGSTNEKLFF,TGCGCCAGCAGCCAACCCTCCCATACAGGCTCAACTAATGAAAAACTGTTTTTT
-,-,TRBV6-5,TRBJ2-3,CASSYSKATDTQYF,TGTGCCAGCAGTTACTCGAAAGCAACAGATACGCAGTATTTT
-,-,TRBV7-6,TRBJ1-4,CASSHVGGYEKLFF,TGTGCCAGCAGCCACGTGGGGGGGTATGAAAAACTGTTTTTT
-,-,TRBV4-2,TRBJ2-5,CASSPRDSSQETQYF,TGTGCCAGCAGCCCGCGGGACTCTTCACAAGAGACCCAGTACTTC
-,-,TRBV4-2,TRBJ1-2,CASSQDLGATHYGYTF,TGTGCCAGCAGCCAAGATTTAGGGGCGACCCACTATGGCTACACCTTC